This record concerns one T cell receptor beta chain sequence. Sequenced by immunoSEQ multiplex PCR; TCRdb stores in-frame clones only, minus some. The table shows hundreds of thousands of clones, with about 87% occurring only once. The data belong to a study of shared T cell receptors in the human thymus. Trimming pared 5 bases from V and 0 bases from J, leaving 14 bases between. The CDR3 length is 15 residues. Germline-derived CDR1 and CDR2 are MNHEY and SMNVEV (reference sequence). This sample also belongs to another study, concerning human thymus T cells. According to that study: Corrective heart surgery yielded resections, and these provided the thymus tissue. Apparent bias marked the V and J gene usage of thymic and blood repertoires. Related research described strongly overlapping thymic repertoires in unrelated people.

The chain recombines TRBV27 with TRBJ2-7; tentatively, D is TRBD2 (6 bases). The source material was thymocytes. The clonotype comes from a boy less than two years old with a congenital heart defect. The CDR3 DNA sequence: TGTGCCAGCAGTGTCCTCGGGGGAACCTCCTACGAGCAGTACTTC. Encoded protein: CASSVLGGTSYEQYF.